The clone carrying this T cell receptor (beta chain) occurred a few times. This sample stems from a study of blood T cell repertoires in COVID-19. CDR1 and CDR2 (germline): SEHNR, FQNEAQ (reference sequence). V was pared by 6 bases and J by 3 bases, with 1 base of the junction left unmatched. The CDR3 extends over 12 amino acids. In the study's own analysis: How many nucleated cells were present was estimated from reference gene primer amplification. Using immunoSEQ multiplex PCR, the repertoire was profiled, and TCRdb retains in-frame clones only, with some absent. V and J calls and clone size are those listed in that table; D and trimming were worked out from the DNA. The repertoire consists of roughly 250,000 clones, with roughly three quarters occurring once and the leading ten covering roughly 4%.

This TCR was sampled from a woman aged 40 to 55 with active or convalescent COVID-19. Sequencing used peripheral blood. J is TRBJ1-1 and V is TRBV7-9; 7 nucleotides agree with TRBD1. CDR3 in amino acids: CASRDRYTEAFF. DNA of the CDR3: TGTGCCAGCAGGGACAGGTACACTGAAGCTTTCTTT.